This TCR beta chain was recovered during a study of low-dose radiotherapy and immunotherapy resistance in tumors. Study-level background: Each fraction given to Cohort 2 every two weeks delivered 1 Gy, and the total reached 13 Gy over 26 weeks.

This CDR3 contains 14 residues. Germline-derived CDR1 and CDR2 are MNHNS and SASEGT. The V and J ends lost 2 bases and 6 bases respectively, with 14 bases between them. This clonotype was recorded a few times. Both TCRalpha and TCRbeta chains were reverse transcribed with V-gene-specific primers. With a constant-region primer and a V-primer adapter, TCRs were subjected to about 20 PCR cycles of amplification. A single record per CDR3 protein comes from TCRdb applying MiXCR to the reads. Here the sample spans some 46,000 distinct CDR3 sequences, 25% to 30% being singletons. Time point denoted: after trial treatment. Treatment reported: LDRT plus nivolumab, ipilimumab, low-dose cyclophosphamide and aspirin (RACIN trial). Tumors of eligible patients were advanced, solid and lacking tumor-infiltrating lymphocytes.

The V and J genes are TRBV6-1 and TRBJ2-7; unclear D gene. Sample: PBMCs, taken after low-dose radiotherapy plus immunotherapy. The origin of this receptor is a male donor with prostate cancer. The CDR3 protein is CASSENPSQVEQYF. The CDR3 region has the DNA TGTGCCAGCAGTGAAAATCCCTCTCAGGTCGAGCAGTACTTC.